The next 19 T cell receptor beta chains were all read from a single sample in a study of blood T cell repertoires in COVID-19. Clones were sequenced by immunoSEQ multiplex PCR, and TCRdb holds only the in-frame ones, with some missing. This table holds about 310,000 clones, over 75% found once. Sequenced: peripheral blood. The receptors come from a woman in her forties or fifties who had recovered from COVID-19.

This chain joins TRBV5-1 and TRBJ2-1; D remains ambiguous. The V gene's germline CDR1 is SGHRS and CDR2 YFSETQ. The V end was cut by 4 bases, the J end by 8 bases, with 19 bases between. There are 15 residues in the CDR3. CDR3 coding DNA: TGCGCCAGCAGCATGGCAACAGTAGTGGTGGATGAGCAGTTCTTC. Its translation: CASSMATVVVDEQFF.

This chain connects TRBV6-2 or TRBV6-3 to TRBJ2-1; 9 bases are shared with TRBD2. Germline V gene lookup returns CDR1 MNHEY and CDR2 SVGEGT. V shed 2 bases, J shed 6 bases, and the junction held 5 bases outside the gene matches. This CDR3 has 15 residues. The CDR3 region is CASSYASGVLNEQFF. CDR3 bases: TGTGCCAGCAGTTACGCTAGCGGGGTGCTCAATGAGCAGTTCTTC.

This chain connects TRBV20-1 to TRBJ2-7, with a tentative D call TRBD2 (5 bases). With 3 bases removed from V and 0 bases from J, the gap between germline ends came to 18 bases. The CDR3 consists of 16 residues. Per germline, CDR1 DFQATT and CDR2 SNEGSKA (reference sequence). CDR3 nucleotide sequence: TGCAGTGCTAGTAGATATCGACTACGGGACTCCTACGAGCAGTACTTC. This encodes CSASRYRLRDSYEQYF.

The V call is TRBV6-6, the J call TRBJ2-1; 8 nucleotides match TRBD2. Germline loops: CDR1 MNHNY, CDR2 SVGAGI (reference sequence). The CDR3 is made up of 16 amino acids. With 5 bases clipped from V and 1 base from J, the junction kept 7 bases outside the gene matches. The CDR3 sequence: CASSPLLAASYNEQFF. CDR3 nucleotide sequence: TGTGCCAGCAGTCCCTTACTAGCGGCGTCCTACAATGAGCAGTTCTTC.

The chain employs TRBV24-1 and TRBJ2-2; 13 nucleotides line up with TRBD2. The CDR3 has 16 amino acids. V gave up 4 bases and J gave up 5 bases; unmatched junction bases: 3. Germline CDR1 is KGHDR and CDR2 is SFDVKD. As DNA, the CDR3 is TGTGCCACCAGTGACCTGGGACTAGCGGGAACCGGGGAGCTGTTTTTT. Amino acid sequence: CATSDLGLAGTGELFF.

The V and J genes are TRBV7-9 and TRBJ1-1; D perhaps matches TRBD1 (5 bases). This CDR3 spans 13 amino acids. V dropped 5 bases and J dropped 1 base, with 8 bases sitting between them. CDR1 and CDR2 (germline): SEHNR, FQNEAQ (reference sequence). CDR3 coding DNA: TGTGCCAGCAGCCCCCAGGGGAACACTGAAGCTTTCTTT. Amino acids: CASSPQGNTEAFF.

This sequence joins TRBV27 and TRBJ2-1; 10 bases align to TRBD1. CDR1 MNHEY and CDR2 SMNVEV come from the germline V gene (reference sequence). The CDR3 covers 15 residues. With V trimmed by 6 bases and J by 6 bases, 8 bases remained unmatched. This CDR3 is CASREPGQGSNEQFF. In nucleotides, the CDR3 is TGTGCCAGCAGAGAACCGGGACAGGGGTCCAATGAGCAGTTCTTC.

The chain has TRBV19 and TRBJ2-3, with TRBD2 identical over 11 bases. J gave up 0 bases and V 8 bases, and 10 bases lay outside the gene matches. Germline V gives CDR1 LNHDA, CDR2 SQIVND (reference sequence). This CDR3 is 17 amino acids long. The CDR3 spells CASASGRLPPSTDTQYF. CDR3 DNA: TGTGCCAGTGCTAGCGGGAGGTTACCTCCTAGCACAGATACGCAGTATTTT.

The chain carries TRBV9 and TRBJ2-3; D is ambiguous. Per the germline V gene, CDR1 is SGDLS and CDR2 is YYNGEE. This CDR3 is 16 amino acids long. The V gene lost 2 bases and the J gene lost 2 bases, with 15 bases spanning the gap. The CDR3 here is CASSVTAGRFTDTQYF. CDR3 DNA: TGTGCCAGCAGCGTTACCGCAGGAAGATTCACAGATACGCAGTATTTT.

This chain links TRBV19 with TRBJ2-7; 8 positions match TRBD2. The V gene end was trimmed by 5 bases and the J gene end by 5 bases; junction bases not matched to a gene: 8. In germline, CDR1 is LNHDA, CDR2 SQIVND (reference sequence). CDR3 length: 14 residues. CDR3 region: CASSFSGITNEQYF. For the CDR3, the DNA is TGTGCCAGTAGTTTTAGCGGGATTACCAACGAGCAGTACTTC.

For the CDR3, the DNA is TGTGCCAGCAGCTTTGGGGGACAGCACTCCTACGAGCAGTACTTC. Protein product: CASSFGGQHSYEQYF. This chain joins TRBV5-4 and TRBJ2-7; 7 nucleotides align to TRBD1. The ends lost 2 bases at V and 0 bases at J; junction bases unmatched: 5. This CDR3 has 15 amino acids. Germline CDR1 is SGHNT and CDR2 is YYREEE (reference sequence). The whole variable domain, remainder taken from reference TRBV5-4 and TRBJ2-7, is ETGVTQSPTHLIKTRGQQVTLRCSSQSGHNTVSWYQQALGQGPQFIFQYYREEENGRGNFPPRFSGLQFPNYSSELNVNALELDDSALYLCASSFGGQHSYEQYFGPGTRLTVT.

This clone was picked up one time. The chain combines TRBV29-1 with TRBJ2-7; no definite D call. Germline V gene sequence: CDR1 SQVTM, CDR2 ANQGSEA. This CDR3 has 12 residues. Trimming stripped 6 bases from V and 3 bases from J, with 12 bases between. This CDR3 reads CSVALPRYEQYF. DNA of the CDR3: TGCAGCGTCGCCCTACCCCGCTACGAGCAGTACTTC.

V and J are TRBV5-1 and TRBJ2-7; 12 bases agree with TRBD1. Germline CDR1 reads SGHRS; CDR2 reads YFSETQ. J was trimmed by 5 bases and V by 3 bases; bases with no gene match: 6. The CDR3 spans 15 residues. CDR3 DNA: TGCGCCAGCAGCTGGGGACAGGGGGCTAGAGACGAGCAGTACTTC. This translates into CASSWGQGARDEQYF.

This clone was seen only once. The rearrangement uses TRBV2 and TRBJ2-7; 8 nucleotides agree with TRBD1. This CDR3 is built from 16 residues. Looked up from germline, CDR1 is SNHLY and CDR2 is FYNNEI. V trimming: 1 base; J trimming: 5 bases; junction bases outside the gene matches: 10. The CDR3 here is CASSEETGTGGHEQYF. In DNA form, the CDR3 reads TGTGCCAGCAGTGAAGAGACCGGGACAGGAGGACACGAGCAGTACTTC.

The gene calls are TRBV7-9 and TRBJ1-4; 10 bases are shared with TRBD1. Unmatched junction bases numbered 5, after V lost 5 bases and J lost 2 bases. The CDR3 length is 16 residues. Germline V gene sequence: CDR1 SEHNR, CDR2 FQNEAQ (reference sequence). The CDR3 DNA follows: TGTGCCAGCAGCCAGGGGACAGGGGTTACTAATGAAAAACTGTTTTTT. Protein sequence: CASSQGTGVTNEKLFF. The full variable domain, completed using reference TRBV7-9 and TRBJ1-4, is DTGVSQNPRHKITKRGQNVTFRCDPISEHNRLYWYRQTLGQGPEFLTYFQNEAQLEKSRLLSDRFSAERPKGSFSTLEIQRTEQGDSAMYLCASSQGTGVTNEKLFFGSGTQLSVL.

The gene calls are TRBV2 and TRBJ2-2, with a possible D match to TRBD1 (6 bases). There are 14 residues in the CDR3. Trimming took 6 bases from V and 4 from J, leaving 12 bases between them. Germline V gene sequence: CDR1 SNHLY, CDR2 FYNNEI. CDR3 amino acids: CASSVLQGTGELFF. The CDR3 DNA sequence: TGTGCCAGCAGCGTCCTACAGGGCACCGGGGAGCTGTTTTTT. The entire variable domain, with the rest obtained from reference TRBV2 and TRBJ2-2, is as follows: EPEVTQTPSHQVTQMGQEVILRCVPISNHLYFYWYRQILGQKVEFLVSFYNNEISEKSEIFDDQFSVERPDGSNFTLKIRSTKLEDSAMYFCASSVLQGTGELFFGEGSRLTVL.

CDR3 amino acids: CASSVGTSGVYEQYF. In DNA form, the CDR3 reads TGTGCCAGCAGCGTAGGTACTAGCGGGGTCTACGAGCAGTACTTC. The chain couples TRBV9 to TRBJ2-7; 10 positions match TRBD2. The ends lost 0 bases at V and 3 bases at J; junction bases unmatched: 3. Looked up from germline, CDR1 is SGDLS and CDR2 is YYNGEE. This CDR3 has 15 amino acids.

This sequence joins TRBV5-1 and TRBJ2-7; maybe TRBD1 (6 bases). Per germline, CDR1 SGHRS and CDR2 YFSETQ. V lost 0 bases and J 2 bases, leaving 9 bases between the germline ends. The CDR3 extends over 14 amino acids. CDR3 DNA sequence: TGCGCCAGCAGCTTGGTTCAGGGGACCTACGAGCAGTACTTC. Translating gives CASSLVQGTYEQYF.

Here the CDR3 reads CASSPRRPGQGANEQFF. CDR3 coding DNA: TGTGCCAGCAGCCCCAGGAGACCGGGACAGGGGGCCAATGAGCAGTTCTTC. The chain is built from TRBV7-6 and TRBJ2-1; TRBD1 matches 12 bases. The CDR3 extends over 17 amino acids. V shed 5 bases, J shed 6 bases, and the junction held 11 bases outside the gene matches. CDR1 and CDR2 (germline): SGHVS, FNYEAQ.